The clone carrying this TCR beta chain was observed at least ten times. Its matching antigen is unknown. This sample is part of a study of human T cells and chemical hapten exposure. The library labeled individual cDNA molecules by adding unique molecular identifiers to them. TCRdb re-called the RACE reads with MiXCR, one entry per CDR3 protein. Altogether approximately 340,000 distinct CDR3 sequences are present, 5.5% to 8% being singletons, with the ten largest covering 8.4%. Study-wide results and limits: Significantly more large CDR3 similarity clusters arose among expanded TCRs than among controls. Each of the donors had alopecia, so their immune responses may not resemble those of healthy people. Those TCRs sitting above 1 in 1000 frequency stayed the same with DPC sensitization.

Time point denoted: patch test 1, 2 weeks after DPC sensitization. The treatment is: therapeutic diphenylcyclopropenone sensitization with weekly scalp DPC. The TCR comes from a woman younger than 30 with alopecia areata. Some clones in this sample may be carry-over from other donors' samples. This specimen consisted of whole blood, obtained in connection with sensitization to the hapten diphenylcyclopropenone (DPC).

CDR3 region: CASRAGASTDTQYF. Here the CDR3 DNA reads TGTGCCAGCCGAGCGGGGGCTAGCACAGATACGCAGTATTTT. The gene calls are TRBV7-9 and TRBJ2-3; 8 bases agree with TRBD2. Germline values: CDR1 SEHNR, CDR2 FQNEAQ (reference sequence). Trimming took 8 bases from V and 0 from J; bases not matched to a gene: 4. This CDR3 region has 14 residues.